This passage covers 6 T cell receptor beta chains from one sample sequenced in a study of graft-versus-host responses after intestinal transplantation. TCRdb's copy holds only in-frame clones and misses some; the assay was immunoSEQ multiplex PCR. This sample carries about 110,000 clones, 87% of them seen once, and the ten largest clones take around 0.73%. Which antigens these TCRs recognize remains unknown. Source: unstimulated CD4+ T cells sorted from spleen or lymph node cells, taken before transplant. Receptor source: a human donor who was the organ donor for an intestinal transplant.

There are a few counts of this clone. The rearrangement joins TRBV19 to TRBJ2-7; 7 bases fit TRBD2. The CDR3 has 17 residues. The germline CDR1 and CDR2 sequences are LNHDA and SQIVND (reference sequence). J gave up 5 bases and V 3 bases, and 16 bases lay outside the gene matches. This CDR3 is CASSIWRWGEGLHEQYF. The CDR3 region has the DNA TGTGCCAGTAGTATTTGGCGATGGGGGGAGGGCCTCCACGAGCAGTACTTC.

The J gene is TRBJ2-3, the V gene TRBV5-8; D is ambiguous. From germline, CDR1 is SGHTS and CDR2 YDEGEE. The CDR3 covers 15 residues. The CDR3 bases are TGTGCGGGCCAGCAGCCAATCTTAAACACAGATACGCAGTATTTT. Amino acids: CAGQQPILNTDTQYF.

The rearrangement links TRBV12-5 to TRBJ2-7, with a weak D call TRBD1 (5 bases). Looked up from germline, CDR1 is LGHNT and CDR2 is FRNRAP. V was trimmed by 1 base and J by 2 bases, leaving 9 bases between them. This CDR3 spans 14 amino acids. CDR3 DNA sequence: TGTGCTAGTGGTTTGGAAGGGGTTCCCTACGAGCAGTACTTC. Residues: CASGLEGVPYEQYF.

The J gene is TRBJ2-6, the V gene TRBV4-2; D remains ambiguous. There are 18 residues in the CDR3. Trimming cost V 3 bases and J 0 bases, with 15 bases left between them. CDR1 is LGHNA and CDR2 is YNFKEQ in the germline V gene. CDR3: CASSHPTRQASGANVLTF. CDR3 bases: TGTGCCAGCAGCCACCCCACCCGTCAGGCCTCTGGGGCCAACGTCCTGACTTTC.

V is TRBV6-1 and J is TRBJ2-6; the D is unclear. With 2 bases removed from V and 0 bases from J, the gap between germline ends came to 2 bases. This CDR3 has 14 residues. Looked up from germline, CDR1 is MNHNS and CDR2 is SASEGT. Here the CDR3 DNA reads TGTGCCAGCAGTGAACTCTCTGGGGCCAACGTCCTGACTTTC. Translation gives CASSELSGANVLTF.

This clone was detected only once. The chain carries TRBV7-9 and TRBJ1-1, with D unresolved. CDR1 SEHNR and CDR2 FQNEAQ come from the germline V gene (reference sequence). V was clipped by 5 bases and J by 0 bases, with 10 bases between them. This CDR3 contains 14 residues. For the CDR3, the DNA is TGTGCCAGCAGCCGAGGCCTAATGAACACTGAAGCTTTCTTT. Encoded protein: CASSRGLMNTEAFF.